This section outlines one T cell receptor (beta chain) sequence together with its context. It lacks a known antigen. Qualities for individual bases were not recorded, and no much larger clone is one base off. The cohort consisted of 650 to 850 healthy bone marrow donors. Cohort members were all nominally healthy when sampled, although unrecorded immune exposures were likely present. The donor was CMV seropositive and belonged to the group of more than 250 seropositive cohort members. Each donor provided a peripheral blood sample, and peripheral blood mononuclear cells were used for TCR beta sequencing. Genomic DNA was extracted from the blood cell samples with the Qiagen DNeasy Blood Extraction Kit. This sample stems from a study of cytomegalovirus exposure and HLA in healthy donors (TCRdb year 2017). A note on the overall study: In an earlier analysis of around 540 of the donors, around 290 Gb of sequence data and 90 million to 120 million unique TCR beta sequences from roughly 200 million T cells were reported. An early release that covered some 630 HLA-typed donors contained 300 to 350 gigabases of sequencing data and about 84 million unique TCR sequences. A later analysis re-analyzed previously published TCR beta repertoires from approximately 670 donors and added high-resolution HLA genotyping to study TCR occurrence patterns. Several DR-DQ haplotypes were handled as single units for association and clustering because linkage in the cohort was strong. Every discovery cohort repertoire had been produced on one sequencing platform. Rather than using new phenotypic data, the later analysis identified candidate immune exposures from TCR beta sequences and from how often those sequences occurred across donors. High-throughput TCR immunosequencing, statistical association of individual TCRs with disease status, and machine learning were combined to predict cytomegalovirus infection status. An earlier analysis of around 580 of the donors used high-throughput TCR beta sequencing to judge whether each TCR beta V gene segment behaved as functional or pseudogenic. The genetic ancestry cluster associated with self-reported Caucasian donors included 80% to 90% of the 300 to 400 genotyped donors. Among 300 to 450 genotyped donors of the cohort, an average of about 240,000 unique TCR beta nucleotide sequences were sequenced per donor, roughly a sixth of them non-productive. Genome-wide SNP genotypes for about 55% of the 666 donors were used in a later genetic analysis, which treated that subset as a discovery cohort. Along with the approximately 620-subject first cohort, a separate validation cohort of about 110 different subjects was used. Class I and class II HLA loci were covered by the typing at four-digit resolution. Typing coverage differed by locus: A, B, C, DRB1 and DQB1 were typed in about 629-640 donors, DQA1 in approximately 520, DPA1 in some 570, and DPB1 in approximately 450. The study aimed to test whether signatures of past pathogen exposure could be identified by cataloging public T cell receptors. The study profiled the T cell repertoires of more than 500 subjects by immunosequencing and related them to cytomegalovirus serostatus. Donor age, sex, ethnicity and CMV serostatus were collected together with the repertoire data.

Taken from the germline V gene, the CDR1 and CDR2 loops are ENHRY and SYGVKD. V is trimmed back by 0 bases and J by 6 bases, and the junction contains 7 bases that no gene match accounts for. Reading from cysteine to phenylalanine, the CDR3 counts 17 amino acids. Only the CDR3 DNA stays, 51 bases, in frame from base 1. The full study reports these points: An association between a missense DCLRE1C variant and V-gene and J-gene trimming of TCR beta chains was found in a later genetic analysis and replicated in an independent cohort. Only TCR beta chains were sequenced in this cohort, and the absence of alpha or paired-chain data limited detectable features. Across donors, most TCR sequences were observed very rarely, whereas some public TCRs were present in many individuals. According to a later genetic analysis, donors in an Asian-associated ancestry cluster had fewer N-insertions in productive TCRs than the roughly 670-donor mean. The 87-base-pair reads could not distinguish some IMGT-functional V segments, including TRBV6-2 and TRBV6-3, so those segments were excluded. Assigning TCR associations to individual alleles was difficult when HLA alleles, especially DR and DQ, strongly co-occurred. In both the original and validation cohorts, the classifier was reported to diagnose cytomegalovirus status with high specificity and sensitivity. Linkage disequilibrium might explain the correlated functional status among segregating V segments, but an unknown experimental factor could not be ruled out. At a false discovery rate of 0.05, a later analysis linked 16,951 TCR beta sequences to specific HLA alleles. Presence/absence analyses assumed roughly uniform sequencing depth across donors, an assumption that may not hold. Immune exposure information for the cohort was limited to CMV serostatus. A group of highly shared sequence variants was considered likely to be a technical artifact of the sequencing pipeline. A further reported finding was that TCR beta sequences accurately predicted the HLA-A and HLA-B alleles for most subjects in the first cohort. A later analysis found that most CMV-associated TCR beta chains appeared HLA-restricted, with HLA associations seemingly driven largely by CMV exposure. The authors suggested that the approach could potentially be generalized to other disease states and immunological phenotypes. According to a later analysis, parvovirus B19, influenza, CMV and Epstein-Barr virus appeared linked to several top co-occurrence clusters. About 17 rarely observed V segments, including chromosome 9 orphons, were excluded from the earlier analysis of almost 600 of the donors because counts were too low. In an earlier analysis of 587 of the donors, most TCR beta V segments appeared in productive rearrangements about 87% or about 30% of the time, broadly matching IMGT annotations. In the study, around 150 TCR beta chains were listed as associated with cytomegalovirus. Because HLA typing was unavailable for some donors at each locus, only the typed subset was used in association tests. In vitro tests confirmed that three of the cytomegalovirus-associated TCR beta chains recognize cytomegalovirus antigens. A later analysis found that TCR association rates varied across HLA loci, with DRB1 alleles showing the most associated TCRs and HLA-C alleles the fewest. In a later analysis, HLA-associated TCR beta chains showed more clonal expansion and lower generation probabilities than non-associated chains that were equally common.

Libraries were made using the immunoSEQ multiplex PCR assay. The multiplex PCR relied on a mix of 60 forward primers for TCR Vbeta segments and 13 reverse primers for TCR Jbeta segments. Amplification of the CDR3 region of rearranged TCR beta genes was performed with a multiplex PCR assay on genomic DNA. Amplified TCR beta libraries were sequenced as 87-base-pair reads on the Illumina HiSeq System. From the authors' description of their analysis: A later analysis tallied around 80 million unique TCR beta chains across the 700 or so repertoires, and 10 million to 11 million of those chains were shared by two or more donors. To remove PCR and sequencing errors, raw reads were error-corrected and collapsed into unique sequences using a nearest-neighbor algorithm that merged closely related sequences. Alignment of CDR3 sequences to IMGT reference sequences was used to assign V, D and J gene segments. For a sequence to be retained, at least a six-nucleotide match to both a V gene segment and a J gene segment was required. A rearrangement was called productive if the CDR3 had no stop codons and remained in frame with V and J, and every other rearrangement was called non-productive. CDR3 was defined by IMGT convention, running from the second conserved V-encoded cysteine to the conserved J-encoded phenylalanine. The earlier analysis of roughly 590 of the donors excluded sequences that lacked an unambiguous match to a single V gene segment. An earlier analysis of 500 to 700 of the donors classified V segments as functional when productive rearrangements were above 56.7% and as segregating when the standard deviation between donors was above 5%. A statistical classification framework was built for diagnosing cytomegalovirus status from the catalog of TCR beta chain sequences. A later analysis assigned V and J genes by comparing TCR nucleotide sequences with IMGT/GENE-DB human TR gene sequences. Using the TCRdist pipeline, a later analysis assigned CDR3 sequences along with most-parsimonious VDJ recombination scenarios. In a later analysis, each TCR beta chain was defined by its CDR3 amino acid sequence together with its V-gene family, and reads without a unique V-gene family were excluded. As a way to deal with suspected cross-contamination and a sequencing artifact, a later analysis dropped more than 500 nucleotide sequences that were highly shared and had low generation probability. A later analysis calculated a clonal expansion index for each public chain from normalized within-repertoire ranks of inferred template counts. Generation probabilities in a later analysis came from a VDJ recombination model fitted to out-of-frame rearrangements, and those results were checked against IGoR. Hypergeometric tests were used in a later analysis to score TCR-TCR, TCR-HLA and TCR-CMV co-occurrence, with a repertoire-size bias correction applied to the TCR pairs. False discovery rates were estimated in a later analysis by permuting HLA or CMV assignments 20 times. In a later analysis, co-occurring TCRs were grouped using DBSCAN, and TCRdist sequence similarity was added for clustering within HLA-allele-positive subsets. Co-occurrence clustering excluded repertoires with fewer than 30,000 or more than 120,000 public chains, plus five with anomalous nucleotide sharing. Drawn from immuneACCESS, this table holds only the in-frame rearrangements with V and J called that TCRdb kept. Clones are partly lost; checked studies trace under half to an unresolved V gene and leave the rest unexplained. Clonal size and the V and J genes are those of that table, whereas D and trimming came from the DNA. This sample holds 190,000 or so clones; 75% to 85% were observed only once. 6% to 8% of the sample is in the top ten clones.

What was sequenced was PBMCs. The sequence came from a woman in her 50s in good health and CMV-seropositive. The rearranged chain carries TRBV10-3 and TRBJ2-3, with 12 central nucleotides matching TRBD2. The CDR3 is CAISESLAGGQKDTQYF. At the DNA level, the sequence is TGTGCCATCAGTGAGTCGCTAGCGGGAGGGCAAAAGGATACGCAGTATTTT.